The 12 T cell receptor beta chains listed next were all sequenced from one sample in a study of blood T cell repertoires in COVID-19 (dated by TCRdb to the early 2020s). Libraries came from the immunoSEQ multiplex PCR assay. In its TCRdb copy, this immuneACCESS table keeps in-frame sequences only and misses some clones. Where compared with another copy, unresolved V genes explain less than half of these, and the others have no known cause. For this sample there are under 250,000 clones; roughly four fifths appear just once. The ten largest make up 1.8% of the sample. The sample was PBMCs or T cells enriched from blood (not recorded which). The receptors stem from a man between 60 and 75 years old who had recovered from COVID-19.

The chain recombines TRBV3-1 (or the pseudogene TRBV3-2) with TRBJ2-7, with 10 bases that match TRBD1. CDR1 is LGHDT and CDR2 is YNNKEL in the germline V gene (reference sequence). The CDR3 is made up of 15 amino acids. V was clipped by 5 bases and J by 4 bases; unmatched bases: 8. CDR3 sequence: CASSGRQGARYEQYF. Written as DNA, the CDR3 is TGTGCCAGCAGCGGCCGACAGGGGGCTAGGTACGAGCAGTACTTC.

This clone has only one observation. The CDR3: CASSPRGSTDTQYF. The CDR3 nucleotides read TGTGCCAGTTCCCCCCGGGGTAGCACAGATACGCAGTATTTT. The rearrangement links TRBV7-2 to TRBJ2-3; tentative D call: TRBD2 (5 bases). V was cut by 9 bases and J by 0 bases, with 13 bases left in between. The CDR3 is made up of 14 amino acids. CDR1 and CDR2 from the germline V gene are SGHTA and FQGNSA. Full variable domain (missing parts from reference TRBV7-2 and TRBJ2-3): GAGVSQSPSNKVTEKGKDVELRCDPISGHTALYWYRQSLGQGLEFLIYFQGNSAPDKSGLPSDRFSAERTGGSVSTLTIQRTQQEDSAVYLCASSPRGSTDTQYFGPGTRLTVL.

The rearrangement joins TRBV6-1 to TRBJ1-2; 8 bases are shared with TRBD1. The ends lost 0 bases at V and 5 bases at J; junction bases unmatched: 5. Germline lookup yields CDR1 MNHNS and CDR2 SASEGT. This CDR3 comprises 15 residues. The CDR3 loop reads CASSEALTGVYGYTF. CDR3 bases: TGTGCCAGCAGTGAAGCCCTGACAGGGGTGTATGGCTACACCTTC.

V gene TRBV6-5 combines with J gene TRBJ1-2; 9 bases are shared with TRBD1. The CDR3 covers 15 residues. Trimming cost V 6 bases and J 7 bases; bases outside gene matches: 12. Germline values: CDR1 MNHEY, CDR2 SVGAGI. CDR3 residues: CASSLTTGGLAGYTF. DNA for the CDR3: TGTGCCAGCAGCCTAACGACAGGGGGTCTTGCTGGCTACACCTTC.

In nucleotides, the CDR3 is TGTGTTGGACAGACTGGCTATGGCTACACCTTC. This gives the protein CVGQTGYGYTF. V usage is TRBV19 and J usage is TRBJ1-2, with D possibly being TRBD1 (6 bases). The CDR3 length is 11 residues. Germline V gene lookup returns CDR1 LNHDA and CDR2 SQIVND (reference sequence).

The rearrangement links TRBV6-2 or TRBV6-3 to TRBJ2-7, with D possibly TRBD2 on 6 matching bases. The CDR3 loop spans 15 amino acids. The germline V gene encodes CDR1 MNHEY and CDR2 SVGEGT. V dropped 2 bases and J dropped 1 base, with 12 bases sitting between them. The CDR3: CASSYGRRASYEQYF. The CDR3 DNA sequence: TGTGCCAGCAGTTACGGGAGGAGGGCGTCCTACGAGCAGTACTTC.

The chain carries TRBV3-1 (or the pseudogene TRBV3-2) and TRBJ1-3; no firm D call. The CDR3 loop spans 14 amino acids. Trimming removed 5 bases at V and 7 bases at J, with 15 bases between. Germline CDR1 is LGHDT and CDR2 is YNNKEL (reference sequence). CDR3 amino acids: CASSSREKRNTIYF. In DNA form, the CDR3 reads TGTGCCAGCAGCTCCCGGGAGAAGAGGAACACCATATATTTT.

V is TRBV6-5 and J is TRBJ2-5; D is perhaps TRBD2 (6 bases). Trimming removed 3 bases at V and 0 bases at J, with 11 bases between. The CDR3 is 15 amino acids. From germline, CDR1 is MNHEY and CDR2 SVGAGI. This chain's CDR3 is CASSYRGRYQETQYF. CDR3 DNA: TGTGCCAGCAGTTATCGGGGGAGATACCAAGAGACCCAGTACTTC.

This sequence joins TRBV5-6 and TRBJ2-5, with TRBD2 matching over 13 bases. V was clipped by 3 bases and J by 5 bases; unmatched bases: 16. Germline V gene lookup returns CDR1 SGHDT and CDR2 YYEEEE. This CDR3 has 19 amino acids. The CDR3 nucleotides read TGTGCCAGCAGCTCCCGGACTAGCGGGGGCGAGGGTTGGTGGGAGACCCAGTACTTC. Protein: CASSSRTSGGEGWWETQYF.

The CDR3 loop reads CASSPRGYSNQPQHF. The CDR3 region has the DNA TGTGCCAGTAGTCCCAGGGGGTATAGCAATCAGCCCCAGCATTTT. This chain joins TRBV19 and TRBJ1-5, with 7 bases matching TRBD1. Germline assignment: CDR1 LNHDA and CDR2 SQIVND (reference sequence). The CDR3 sequence is 15 residues long. The ends lost 5 bases at V and 0 bases at J; junction bases unmatched: 4.

This chain connects TRBV6-5 to TRBJ2-7; 7 nucleotides line up with TRBD1. The J segment lost 1 base and the V segment lost 0 bases, leaving 3 bases of the junction unmatched. CDR1 and CDR2 (germline): MNHEY, SVGAGI. The CDR3 sequence is 15 residues long. CDR3 amino acids: CASSYSTGKSYEQYF. Written as DNA, the CDR3 is TGTGCCAGCAGTTACTCGACAGGGAAATCCTACGAGCAGTACTTC.

The chain carries TRBV19 and TRBJ1-5, with D possibly being TRBD1 (5 bases). Germline V CDR1 and CDR2: LNHDA, SQIVND (reference sequence). Trimming shortened V by 5 bases and J by 9 bases, and 14 bases separated the two germline ends. The CDR3 is made up of 13 amino acids. This CDR3 reads CASSLTALGPQHF. The DNA of the CDR3 is TGTGCCAGTAGTTTGACAGCCCTTGGGCCCCAGCATTTT.